The next 3 T cell receptor beta chains were all read from a single sample in a study of beta chain features in type 1 diabetes. The study reverse transcribed the entire isolated RNA, so it sequenced expressed TCRB transcripts. Method: immunoSEQ multiplex PCR; TCRdb's copy keeps in-frame clones and lacks some. The sample consists of under 900,000 clones, under 20% of them appearing once. Material: naive CD4+ T cells from blood. These receptors all come from a woman aged 18-29 years in good health.

This chain uses TRBV29-1 with TRBJ1-1, with D possibly TRBD1 on 5 matching bases. CDR1 is SQVTM, CDR2 ANQGSEA, per germline. V was trimmed by 1 base and J by 7 bases, leaving 7 bases between them. The CDR3 loop spans 11 amino acids. CDR3 loop: CSVEGTGEAFF. CDR3 DNA: TGCAGCGTTGAAGGTACAGGTGAAGCTTTCTTT.

This chain uses TRBV29-1 with TRBJ2-6; D assignment may be TRBD1 or TRBD2 (5 bases each). Per germline, CDR1 SQVTM and CDR2 ANQGSEA. Trimming pared 3 bases from V and 0 bases from J, leaving 12 bases between. The CDR3 totals 16 residues. The CDR3 is CSVEGRENSGANVLTF. CDR3 DNA sequence: TGCAGCGTTGAGGGCAGGGAGAACTCTGGGGCCAACGTCCTGACTTTC.

This clone was found a few times. The gene calls are TRBV5-4 and TRBJ2-1; maybe TRBD1 (7 bases). This CDR3 is built from 16 residues. Trimming removed 4 bases at V and 5 bases at J, with 19 bases between. Germline V gene data show CDR1 as SGHNT and CDR2 as YYREEE (reference sequence). This CDR3 reads CASSPFGGTENNEQFF. As DNA, the CDR3 is TGTGCCAGCAGCCCGTTTGGCGGGACAGAAAACAATGAGCAGTTCTTC.